This T cell receptor (beta chain) was captured by sequencing in a study of shared clonotypes between healthy human individuals. Method: immunoSEQ multiplex PCR; TCRdb's copy keeps in-frame clones and lacks some. The sample contains some 2,000,000 clones, 85% to 95% of which appear only once. This CDR3 region has 13 residues. V shed 11 bases and J shed 3 bases, with 11 bases lying between them. Germline V gene data show CDR1 as MDHEN and CDR2 as SYDVKM. The clonotype was recovered from a man between 18 and 29 years old in good health. The specimen sequenced was naive CD4+ T cells sorted from blood. Documented subset: CD45RA+ positively selected. The V and J genes are TRBV28 and TRBJ1-6, with D perhaps matching TRBD1 (6 bases). As DNA, the CDR3 is TGTGCCGGGGGGGGGCGCTATAATTCACCCCTCCACTTT. Translating it yields CAGGGRYNSPLHF.